This TCR beta chain comes out of a study of shared clonotypes between healthy human individuals. Donors, healthy HIV-negative adults, lacked recent acute infections or vaccinations. The test was conducted at deep level. For each subset, genomic DNA was distributed in equal portions over several immunoSEQ plates. In the authors' methods: Filtering of immunoSEQ junctional sequences could not match full-length read filtering. Clones were sequenced by immunoSEQ multiplex PCR, and TCRdb holds only the in-frame ones, with some missing. That table supplies the V and J calls and clone size; D and trimming were determined from the DNA. This sample has hundreds of thousands of clones; less than 80% occur once, and the top ten carry roughly 2%. Germline lookup yields CDR1 SGHRS and CDR2 YFSETQ. Trimming took 4 bases from V and 4 from J; bases not matched to a gene: 5. The CDR3 consists of 14 residues.

J is TRBJ2-5 and V is TRBV5-1; TRBD1 agrees at 9 bases. Material for sequencing was memory CD4+ T cells sorted from blood. Regarding subset: CD45RA-negative fraction. The receptor comes from a young woman in good health. Written as DNA, the CDR3 is TGCGCCAGCAGCCAGGGACAGGGAGGAGAGACCCAGTACTTC. It is translated as CASSQGQGGETQYF.